This T cell receptor beta chain was profiled in a study of shared clonotypes between healthy human individuals. This CDR3 contains 13 residues. CDR1 and CDR2 (germline): SNHLY, FYNNEI. J gave up 4 bases and V 4 bases, and 1 base lay outside the gene matches. As for this clone: Its specificity is not known. The sample has other DNA sequences that encode this CDR3 too.

It was across several immunoSEQ plates that each subset's genomic DNA was evenly split. The data were produced by immunoSEQ multiplex PCR, yet TCRdb's version contains in-frame clones alone and is incomplete. Found here are some 470,000 clones, 76% of them singletons; the top ten hold about an eighth. Regarding the study as a whole: Read depth was anticipated to influence clonotype sharing among donors. Genetic and exposure-history diversity was limited by the few donors.

J is TRBJ1-5 and V is TRBV2; 7 bases are shared with TRBD1. This TCR came from a woman between 40 and 55 years old in good health. Some clones in this sample may be carry-over from other donors' samples. Input material: PBMCs. CDR3 in amino acids: CASSGQGNQPQHF. The CDR3 DNA follows: TGTGCCAGCAGTGGACAGGGAAATCAGCCCCAGCATTTT.